Included here is one TCR beta chain sequence, with context. Its antigen remains unknown. The data were obtained in a study of OX40 agonist ivuxolimab in advanced cancers. The CDR3 spans 15 residues. V was pared by 6 bases and J by 3 bases, with 4 bases of the junction left unmatched. CDR1 is SNHLY, CDR2 FYNNEI, per germline. Blood samples were obtained at baseline, cycle 4 day 1, and cycle 7 day 1. The table came from immunoSEQ multiplex PCR; TCRdb's copy has only in-frame clones and leaves some out. The data contain tens of thousands of clones, 65% to 85% of them singletons. Whole-study findings and limits: The study found that CD8+ T cells averaged more expanded clones than CD4+. Low normalized T-cell clonal expansion was also seen in some nonresponders.

This TCR was recovered from an adult with an advanced solid tumor such as melanoma, head and neck, liver or kidney cancer. The rearrangement links TRBV2 to TRBJ2-1, with TRBD2 matching 11 bases. The sample here was CD4+ or CD8+ T cells sorted from blood, taken in a trial of the OX40 agonist ivuxolimab. This CDR3 is CASRLGLADYNEQFF. The CDR3 coding sequence is TGTGCCAGCAGGCTGGGACTAGCGGACTACAATGAGCAGTTCTTC.